This T cell receptor beta chain was profiled in a study of beta chain features in type 1 diabetes. General observations from the study: All four CD4+ subsets from Type 1 diabetes patients carried moderately but significantly shorter TCRB CDR3s. A potential PCR bias toward shorter templates would be equal in patient and control samples.

As concerns this clone: Its antigen is undetermined.

This CDR3 contains 15 residues. CDR1 and CDR2 (germline): SGHAT, FQNNGV. Trimming pared 4 bases from V and 1 base from J, leaving 11 bases between. cDNA synthesis used the whole RNA isolate, giving expressed TCRB sequences. The data were produced by immunoSEQ multiplex PCR, yet TCRdb's version contains in-frame clones alone and is incomplete. The data contain hundreds of thousands of clones, 9.5% to 13% of them singletons. This receptor was taken from a man aged 30 to 39 with type 1 diabetes. The sample comprised naive CD4+ T cells from blood. The chain carries TRBV11-2 and TRBJ2-1; D is unclear. The CDR3 loop is CASSSVAGSYNEQFF. The CDR3 DNA is TGTGCCAGCAGCTCAGTAGCTGGGTCCTACAATGAGCAGTTCTTC.